The subject of this entry is one TCR beta chain. The antigen remains unidentified. Sequenced by immunoSEQ multiplex PCR; TCRdb stores in-frame clones only, minus some. The data hold fewer than 200,000 clones, with roughly 85% observed a single time. Trimming removed 4 bases at V and 0 bases at J, with 13 bases between. Germline V gene lookup returns CDR1 SNHLY and CDR2 FYNNEI. CDR3 length equals 15 residues. The sample originates from a study of cytomegalovirus exposure and HLA in healthy donors. Overall study context: The same platform as the roughly 700 first-cohort repertoires was used for the 95 to 150 validation repertoires, a later analysis reported.

The study drew the donors from its approximately 110-subject validation cohort, separate from the roughly 700-subject first cohort. Overall study findings and caveats: The study found most TCR sequences rare, yet found some public TCRs in many donors. The authors listed some 160 TCR beta chains as cytomegalovirus-associated.

The TCR sequence derives from a young man in good health and CMV-seropositive. The chain is built from TRBV2 and TRBJ2-7; D is unclear. Source material: PBMCs. The CDR3 DNA reads TGTGCCAGCAGTGCTACCTACCTAAGCTCCTACGAGCAGTACTTC. Protein: CASSATYLSSYEQYF.